This TCR beta chain was profiled in a study of shared clonotypes between healthy human individuals. General study findings and limits: Genetic and exposure-history diversity was limited by the few donors.

Remarks on this clone: Its cognate antigen is unknown.

The CDR3 is made up of 13 amino acids. Trimming removed 6 bases from V and 5 bases from J; junction bases left unmatched: 6. CDR1 is SNHLY, CDR2 FYNNEI, per germline. Original processing notes: ImmunoSEQ gave junction-only sequences without quality scores, so filtering differed. Clones were sequenced by immunoSEQ multiplex PCR, and TCRdb holds only the in-frame ones, with some missing. Clonal size and the V and J genes are those of that table, whereas D and trimming came from the DNA. The data contain about 500,000 clones, 60% to 80% of them singletons. Sequencing input: PBMCs. The TCR originated in a woman aged 40 to 50 in good health. Some clones in this sample may be carry-over from other donors' samples. The V gene is TRBV2, the J gene TRBJ2-5; the match to TRBD1 covers 7 bases. The CDR3 DNA reads TGTGCCAGCAGCCTGGACAGGTTGGAGACCCAGTACTTC. It encodes CASSLDRLETQYF.